This passage covers 25 T cell receptor beta chains from one sample sequenced in a study of human T cells and chemical hapten exposure. TCRdb processed the RACE reads anew with MiXCR; each CDR3 protein has one entry. Of 110,000 to 150,000 distinct CDR3 sequences detected, about 10% appear once; the ten largest clones hold around 1.4%. The sample's time point: patch test 2, 6 weeks after DPC sensitization. Treatment here: therapeutic diphenylcyclopropenone sensitization with weekly scalp DPC. The source was whole blood, collected in connection with sensitization to the hapten diphenylcyclopropenone (DPC). Receptors originate from a woman in her 50s with alopecia areata. Some clones in this sample may be carry-over from other donors' samples.

This clonotype has ten or more counts. The chain links TRBV11-2 to TRBJ2-1, with 9 nucleotides matching TRBD1. Trimming at V came to 6 bases and at J to 5 bases, leaving 5 bases not matched to a gene. Germline lookup yields CDR1 SGHAT and CDR2 FQNNGV. This CDR3 comprises 14 residues. The CDR3 DNA is TGTGCCAGCAGGCCGGGACAGGGCCACAATGAGCAGTTCTTC. Residues: CASRPGQGHNEQFF.

This sequence joins TRBV11-2 and TRBJ2-2, with 8 bases matching TRBD2. The CDR3 is 15 amino acids. The junction had 6 bases not matched to a gene; V was cut back by 4 bases and J by 5 bases. The germline CDR1 and CDR2 sequences are SGHAT and FQNNGV. The CDR3 loop reads CASSYGAGETGELFF. CDR3 sequence (DNA): TGTGCCAGCAGCTACGGAGCGGGAGAAACCGGGGAGCTGTTTTTT.

V usage is TRBV27 and J usage is TRBJ2-7; 13 bases agree with TRBD2. The CDR3 sequence is 15 residues long. With 6 bases clipped from V and 6 bases from J, the junction kept 8 bases outside the gene matches. Germline lookup yields CDR1 MNHEY and CDR2 SMNVEV (reference sequence). The CDR3 spells CASRQTSGRSTEQYF. The CDR3 DNA is TGTGCCAGCAGACAGACTAGCGGGAGGTCTACCGAGCAGTACTTC.

This clonotype was counted many times. The chain links TRBV6-1 to TRBJ1-2; 9 nucleotides line up with TRBD1. The trim removed 7 bases at V and 4 bases at J, leaving 4 bases unmatched. Germline V lookup: CDR1 MNHNS, CDR2 SASEGT. The length of the CDR3 is 13 residues. CDR3 protein: CASNLDRGYGYTF. Written as DNA, the CDR3 is TGTGCCAGCAACCTGGACAGGGGCTATGGCTACACCTTC.

This clonotype was detected a few times. The chain is built from TRBV7-2 and TRBJ2-3; 9 nucleotides agree with TRBD2. V lost 1 base to trimming and J lost 4 bases; unmatched junction nucleotides: 9. CDR3 length equals 17 residues. Germline CDR1 reads SGHTA; CDR2 reads FQGNSA. CDR3 in amino acids: CASSLVGGGRAADTQYF. The CDR3 DNA sequence: TGTGCCAGCAGCTTAGTCGGGGGCGGGAGGGCCGCAGATACGCAGTATTTT.

The V call is TRBV6-5, the J call TRBJ2-6; a weak D match, TRBD2 (5 bases). CDR1 is MNHEY, CDR2 SVGAGI, per germline. The CDR3 covers 15 residues. Trimming shortened V by 2 bases and J by 4 bases, and 9 bases separated the two germline ends. The CDR3 nucleotides are TGTGCCAGCAGTTACGAGGGAGCCGGGGCCAACGTCCTGACTTTC. This translates into CASSYEGAGANVLTF.

The rearrangement uses TRBV27 and TRBJ2-7; D unresolved. The CDR3 contains 15 residues. Germline V lookup: CDR1 MNHEY, CDR2 SMNVEV (reference sequence). The V and J ends lost 8 bases and 0 bases respectively, with 17 bases between them. The CDR3 here is CASSQGPRSSYEQYF. In DNA, the CDR3 is TGTGCCAGCTCGCAAGGGCCTAGGAGCTCCTACGAGCAGTACTTC.

The V call is TRBV14, the J call TRBJ2-2, with a tentative D call TRBD2 (5 bases). From germline, CDR1 is SGHDN and CDR2 FVKESK. Trimming pared 4 bases from V and 5 bases from J, leaving 11 bases between. This CDR3 is 14 amino acids long. CDR3: CASSPLRRTGELFF. For the CDR3, the DNA is TGTGCCAGCAGCCCTTTGAGGAGGACCGGGGAGCTGTTTTTT.

This clonotype was found a few times. CDR3: CASSQTGYTEAFF. The CDR3, as DNA: TGTGCCAGCAGCCAAACGGGGTACACTGAAGCTTTCTTT. The chain has TRBV3-1 and TRBJ1-1; no firm D call. CDR1 and CDR2 (germline): LGHDT, YNNKEL (reference sequence). This CDR3 has 13 residues. V was cut by 2 bases and J by 3 bases, with 7 bases left in between.

V gene TRBV27 combines with J gene TRBJ2-7, with 9 bases fitting TRBD1. The length of the CDR3 is 18 residues. J lost 0 bases, V lost 6 bases, and 15 bases had no gene match. Germline CDR1 and CDR2: MNHEY and SMNVEV (reference sequence). CDR3 sequence reads: CASRRRGTGQGSSYEQYF. The CDR3 region has the DNA TGTGCCAGCAGACGCCGGGGGACAGGGCAAGGAAGCTCCTACGAGCAGTACTTC.

This clonotype appeared a few times. The gene calls are TRBV14 and TRBJ2-1; 11 bases are a match to TRBD1. The CDR3 spans 13 residues. V gave up 3 bases and J gave up 8 bases; unmatched junction bases: 0. Germline CDR1 and CDR2: SGHDN and FVKESK. The CDR3 DNA sequence: TGTGCCAGCAGCCAGGGACAGGGGGATGAGCAGTTCTTC. It yields the protein CASSQGQGDEQFF.

In this sample, this clonotype turned up many times. The chain uses TRBV7-2 and TRBJ2-5; unclear D gene. V was pared by 1 base and J by 6 bases, with 6 bases between. The germline gives CDR1 SGHTA, CDR2 FQGNSA. This CDR3 contains 12 residues. The DNA for the CDR3 is TGTGCCAGCAGCTTAGGGGAAAAGACCCAGTACTTC. Translating it yields CASSLGEKTQYF.

This clonotype was observed at least ten times. The J gene is TRBJ2-1, the V gene TRBV27; D uncertain. The CDR3 runs to 12 residues. Looked up from germline, CDR1 is MNHEY and CDR2 is SMNVEV (reference sequence). V was cut by 3 bases and J by 5 bases, with 5 bases left in between. The CDR3 spells CASSFTDNEQFF. CDR3 bases: TGTGCCAGCAGTTTCACGGACAATGAGCAGTTCTTC.

This chain uses TRBV6-1 with TRBJ2-2, with 8 positions matching TRBD1. J lost 4 bases, V lost 1 base, and 14 bases had no gene match. Germline V gene data show CDR1 as MNHNS and CDR2 as SASEGT. This CDR3 has 19 amino acids. The CDR3 coding sequence is TGTGCCAGCAGTGAAGGGCTTGCAGTGACAGGGGAGGTCACCGGGGAGCTGTTTTTT. Its protein product is CASSEGLAVTGEVTGELFF.

V and J are TRBV5-4 and TRBJ2-3; TRBD2 matches 7 bases. The germline CDR1 and CDR2 sequences are SGHNT and YYREEE (reference sequence). This CDR3 spans 14 amino acids. The trim removed 6 bases at V and 3 bases at J, leaving 7 bases unmatched. CDR3 nucleotides: TGTGCCAGCACCCTTGGGGGGGGAACAGATACGCAGTATTTT. This codes for CASTLGGGTDTQYF.

V gene TRBV5-1 combines with J gene TRBJ2-7, with TRBD1 matching over 8 bases. The CDR3 spans 16 residues. CDR1 SGHRS and CDR2 YFSETQ come from the germline V gene. With V trimmed by 0 bases and J by 6 bases, 11 bases remained unmatched. In DNA, the CDR3 is TGCGCCAGCAGCTTGGGGACCAGGACAGGGACCCTCGAGCAGTACTTC. As protein: CASSLGTRTGTLEQYF.

This clonotype was detected only a few times. The V gene is TRBV9, the J gene TRBJ2-5; 9 positions match TRBD2. Germline V lookup: CDR1 SGDLS, CDR2 YYNGEE. This CDR3 has 15 residues. J gave up 1 base and V 4 bases, and 5 bases lay outside the gene matches. This chain's CDR3 is CASSLTTSGQETQYF. The CDR3 DNA is TGTGCCAGCAGCCTAACGACTAGCGGCCAAGAGACCCAGTACTTC.

This sequence joins TRBV7-2 and TRBJ2-7; D is uncertain. This CDR3 contains 13 residues. Looked up from germline, CDR1 is SGHTA and CDR2 is FQGNSA. V lost 5 bases and J 10 bases, leaving 18 bases between the germline ends. For the CDR3, the DNA is TGTGCCAGCAGCCCCGTCTCCGGTGGCTACCAGTACTTC. This encodes CASSPVSGGYQYF.

The chain has TRBV29-1 and TRBJ2-3; D possibly corresponds to TRBD1 (6 bases). CDR3 size: 14 residues. Germline V gene lookup returns CDR1 SQVTM and CDR2 ANQGSEA. Trimming cost V 7 bases and J 2 bases, with 16 bases left between them. CDR3 DNA sequence: TGCAGCGCTAGCCGGCAGGGGAACACAGATACGCAGTATTTT. Translating gives CSASRQGNTDTQYF.

This chain uses TRBV7-2 with TRBJ2-1, with 9 bases lining up with TRBD2. This CDR3 comprises 16 residues. The trim removed 5 bases at V and 1 base at J, leaving 6 bases unmatched. CDR1 and CDR2 (germline): SGHTA, FQGNSA. The CDR3, as DNA: TGTGCCAGCAGCCTCAGACTAGCGGTTTCCTACAATGAGCAGTTCTTC. Translation: CASSLRLAVSYNEQFF.

The chain uses TRBV3-1 and TRBJ2-7; no clear D gene. The germline V and J ends were trimmed by 2 bases and 5 bases, with 7 bases remaining between them. This CDR3 contains 12 residues. CDR1 is LGHDT, CDR2 YNNKEL, per germline (reference sequence). The CDR3 bases are TGTGCCAGCAGCCAAACGGAGAACGAGCAGTACTTC. Its translation: CASSQTENEQYF.

The rearrangement uses TRBV5-1 and TRBJ2-2; D is possibly TRBD1 (5 bases). V lost 6 bases, J lost 4 bases, and 13 bases lay in between. The germline V gene encodes CDR1 SGHRS and CDR2 YFSETQ. This CDR3 comprises 14 residues. The CDR3 sequence is CASKKGLSTGELFF. The CDR3 region has the DNA TGCGCCAGCAAGAAGGGGTTGAGCACCGGGGAGCTGTTTTTT.

This clonotype was counted a few times. This sequence joins TRBV3-1 and TRBJ2-7; possible D gene TRBD2, 6 bases. The ends were cut back, 6 bases at V and 3 bases at J, with 21 bases in the middle. This CDR3 region has 16 residues. Per germline, CDR1 LGHDT and CDR2 YNNKEL (reference sequence). DNA of the CDR3: TGTGCCAGCAGTCGGGGGAGGAGGGCCGGGCTCTACGAGCAGTACTTC. Residues: CASSRGRRAGLYEQYF.

This clonotype has a handful of counts. The chain has TRBV4-1 and TRBJ2-5; a possible D gene is TRBD2 (6 bases). Germline assignment: CDR1 MGHRA and CDR2 YSYEKL. The CDR3 sequence is 14 residues long. Between the trimmed V and J ends, which lost 2 bases and 5 bases, there was a span of 12 bases. Here the CDR3 reads CASSQNPGRETQYF. The CDR3 nucleotides are TGCGCCAGCAGCCAAAATCCAGGGAGGGAGACCCAGTACTTC.

The chain combines TRBV20-1 with TRBJ2-5; TRBD2 matches at 8 bases. The CDR3 totals 13 residues. Germline V gives CDR1 DFQATT, CDR2 SNEGSKA (reference sequence). Unmatched junction bases numbered 2, after V lost 5 bases and J lost 0 bases. The CDR3 loop is CSAPGLDQETQYF. The DNA of the CDR3 is TGCAGTGCTCCGGGACTAGACCAAGAGACCCAGTACTTC.